A single sample gave rise to the 15 T cell receptor beta chains below, sequenced in a study of siplizumab effects on memory and regulatory T cells. TCRdb's table, derived via immunoSEQ multiplex PCR, lists solely in-frame clones and lacks some. The data show tens of thousands of clones, around 97% seen once. The sample comprised naive CD4+ T cells sorted from blood. These receptors were taken from a human donor in good health.

In this sample, this clone turned up a few times. The chain couples TRBV30 to TRBJ1-1, with 9 bases matching TRBD1. J lost 5 bases, V lost 5 bases, and 6 bases had no gene match. The CDR3 is made up of 13 amino acids. Germline-derived CDR1 and CDR2 are GTSNPN and SVGIG (reference sequence). In nucleotides, the CDR3 is TGTGCCTGGGGGACAGGGCCTGGAACTGAAGCTTTCTTT. Encoded protein: CAWGTGPGTEAFF.

The genes are TRBV6-1 and TRBJ2-5, with D unresolved. The CDR3 runs 12 residues. Per the germline V gene, CDR1 is MNHNS and CDR2 is SASEGT. Trimming stripped 7 bases from V and 5 bases from J, with 11 bases between. CDR3 sequence (DNA): TGTGCCAGCACCCCAATCGGGGAGACCCAGTACTTC. Encoded protein: CASTPIGETQYF.

The J gene is TRBJ2-7, the V gene TRBV28; 7 nucleotides agree with TRBD1. This CDR3 comprises 13 residues. Unmatched junction bases numbered 5, after V lost 5 bases and J lost 4 bases. Germline V gives CDR1 MDHEN, CDR2 SYDVKM. The CDR3 nucleotides read TGTGCCAGCAGTCGAGGGGGCGCGTACGAGCAGTACTTC. This sequence encodes CASSRGGAYEQYF.

The chain carries TRBV7-2 and TRBJ2-6; 9 bases match TRBD2. Germline V gene sequence: CDR1 SGHTA, CDR2 FQGNSA. J was trimmed by 0 bases and V by 5 bases; bases with no gene match: 5. The CDR3 contains 17 residues. CDR3 residues: CASSRLAVSSGANVLTF. CDR3 DNA sequence: TGTGCCAGCAGCCGACTAGCGGTCAGCTCTGGGGCCAACGTCCTGACTTTC.

The rearrangement joins TRBV6-1 to TRBJ1-5; no definite D call. Germline V gene sequence: CDR1 MNHNS, CDR2 SASEGT. With 4 bases removed from V and 6 bases from J, the gap between germline ends came to 19 bases. The CDR3 is 16 residues long. The CDR3: CASSGGAGILVQPQHF. In DNA, the CDR3 is TGTGCCAGCAGTGGGGGAGCGGGAATCCTCGTTCAGCCCCAGCATTTT.

V is TRBV5-6 and J is TRBJ2-2; D is undetermined. The germline V and J ends were trimmed by 5 bases and 0 bases, with 11 bases remaining between them. The germline CDR1 and CDR2 sequences are SGHDT and YYEEEE. The CDR3 totals 15 residues. DNA for the CDR3: TGTGCCAGCAGGACGGCCAGAACGAACACCGGGGAGCTGTTTTTT. Residues: CASRTARTNTGELFF.

V is TRBV6-5 and J is TRBJ1-3; maybe TRBD1 (5 bases). The CDR3 totals 16 residues. V gave up 2 bases and J gave up 1 base, with 12 bases separating them. Germline loops: CDR1 MNHEY, CDR2 SVGAGI. DNA of the CDR3: TGTGCCAGCAGTTACACCGGGACCCATTCTGGAAACACCATATATTTT. Translating gives CASSYTGTHSGNTIYF.

This clone was recorded once. V and J are TRBV15 and TRBJ2-7; D could derive from TRBD1 or TRBD2 (6 bases each). The CDR3 is made up of 21 amino acids. The V and J ends lost 2 bases and 0 bases respectively, with 29 bases between them. CDR1 is LNHNV and CDR2 is YYDKDF in the germline V gene (reference sequence). The CDR3 DNA reads as TGTGCCACCAGCAGAAAGATCTTAGCGGTTGGGGGCGGACTAAGCTCCTACGAGCAGTACTTC. It specifies CATSRKILAVGGGLSSYEQYF.

This chain joins TRBV19 and TRBJ1-2, with no clear D. The CDR3 spans 14 residues. Trimming stripped 3 bases from V and 13 bases from J, with 21 bases between. From germline, CDR1 is LNHDA and CDR2 SQIVND (reference sequence). Here the CDR3 reads CASSISPSDRAVTF. DNA for the CDR3: TGTGCCAGTAGTATCTCTCCGTCCGATAGGGCTGTCACCTTC.

CDR3 DNA sequence: TGCAGTGCTAGGGGGAACAATGAGCAGTTCTTC. Its translation is CSARGNNEQFF. The chain carries TRBV20-1 and TRBJ2-1; no clear D gene. The V end lost 3 bases, the J end lost 5 bases, and 5 bases lay between the germline ends. CDR1 is DFQATT and CDR2 is SNEGSKA in the germline V gene (reference sequence). CDR3 size: 11 residues.

V and J are TRBV7-3 and TRBJ2-3, with 8 bases matching TRBD2. The junction had 14 bases not matched to a gene; V was cut back by 8 bases and J by 4 bases. CDR1 and CDR2 (germline): SGHTA, FQGTGA. The CDR3 loop spans 16 amino acids. The chain's CDR3 is CASSRLVAGLADTQYF. The DNA of the CDR3 is TGTGCCAGCTCCCGGCTGGTAGCGGGGTTGGCAGATACGCAGTATTTT.

The rearrangement joins TRBV29-1 to TRBJ1-2; D perhaps matches TRBD1 (5 bases). The CDR3 consists of 13 residues. CDR1 and CDR2 (germline): SQVTM, ANQGSEA. V lost 6 bases to trimming and J lost 1 base, with 12 bases between them. CDR3 amino acids: CSVNGGGNYGYTF. The CDR3 coding sequence is TGCAGCGTCAATGGCGGGGGTAACTATGGCTACACCTTC.

This chain links TRBV6-5 with TRBJ2-5, with D tentatively TRBD1 or TRBD2 (5 bases each). This CDR3 spans 13 amino acids. V was trimmed by 7 bases and J by 3 bases, leaving 12 bases between them. Germline CDR1 MNHEY, CDR2 SVGAGI. The CDR3: CASIGTSKETQYF. For the CDR3, the DNA is TGTGCCAGCATCGGGACCTCCAAAGAGACCCAGTACTTC.

The chain couples TRBV6-1 to TRBJ1-5; possible D gene TRBD1, 6 bases. This CDR3 contains 15 residues. In germline, CDR1 is MNHNS, CDR2 SASEGT. Trimming took off 5 bases at V and 1 base at J, with 12 bases between the two ends. CDR3 protein: CASSPGQGSNQPQHF. Here the CDR3 DNA reads TGTGCCAGCAGTCCGGGACAAGGGAGCAATCAGCCCCAGCATTTT.

The chain carries TRBV6-5 and TRBJ1-6; the D is unclear. The germline CDR1 and CDR2 sequences are MNHEY and SVGAGI. CDR3 length equals 13 residues. V lost 7 bases, J lost 10 bases, and 14 bases lay in between. The CDR3 loop is CASTWAGGSPLHF. The CDR3 DNA reads TGTGCCAGCACCTGGGCCGGCGGCTCACCCCTCCACTTT.